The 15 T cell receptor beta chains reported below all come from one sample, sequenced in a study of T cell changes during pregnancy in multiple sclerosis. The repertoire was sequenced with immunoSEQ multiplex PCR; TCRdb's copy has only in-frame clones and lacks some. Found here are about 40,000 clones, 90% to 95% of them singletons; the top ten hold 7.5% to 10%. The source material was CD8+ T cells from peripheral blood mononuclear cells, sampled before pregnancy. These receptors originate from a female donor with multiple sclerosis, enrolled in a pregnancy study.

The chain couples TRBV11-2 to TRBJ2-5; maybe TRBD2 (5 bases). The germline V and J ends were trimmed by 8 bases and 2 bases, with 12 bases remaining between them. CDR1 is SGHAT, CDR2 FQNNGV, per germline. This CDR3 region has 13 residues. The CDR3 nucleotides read TGTGCCAGCGACCCGGGGATACAAGAGACCCAGTACTTC. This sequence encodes CASDPGIQETQYF.

The CDR3 loop is CASTYSNQPQHF. CDR3 nucleotides: TGTGCCAGCACCTATAGCAATCAGCCCCAGCATTTT. The chain has TRBV28 and TRBJ1-5; D uncertain. The germline CDR1 and CDR2 sequences are MDHEN and SYDVKM. The CDR3 sequence is 12 residues long. Trimming cost V 7 bases and J 0 bases, with 4 bases left between them.

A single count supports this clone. The CDR3 region is CASSLGLAGTYEQYF. The CDR3 DNA reads as TGTGCCAGCAGTTTAGGACTAGCGGGTACCTACGAGCAGTACTTC. The chain carries TRBV28 and TRBJ2-7, with TRBD2 matching over 11 bases. The CDR3 sequence is 15 residues long. V dropped 2 bases and J dropped 2; count of bases not matched to a gene: 2. The germline V gene encodes CDR1 MDHEN and CDR2 SYDVKM.

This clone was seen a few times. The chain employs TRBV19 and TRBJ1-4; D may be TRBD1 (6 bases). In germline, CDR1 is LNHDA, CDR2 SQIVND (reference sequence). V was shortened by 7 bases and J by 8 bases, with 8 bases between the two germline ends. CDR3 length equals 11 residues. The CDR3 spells CASTGEEKLFF. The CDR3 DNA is TGTGCCAGTACAGGGGAGGAAAAACTGTTTTTT.

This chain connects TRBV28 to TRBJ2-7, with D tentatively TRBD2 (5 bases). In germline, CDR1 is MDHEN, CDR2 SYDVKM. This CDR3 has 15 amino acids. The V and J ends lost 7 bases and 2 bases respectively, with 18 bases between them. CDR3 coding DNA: TGTGCCAGCACCCTCACCGGGGTCCGAACCTACGAGCAGTACTTC. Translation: CASTLTGVRTYEQYF.

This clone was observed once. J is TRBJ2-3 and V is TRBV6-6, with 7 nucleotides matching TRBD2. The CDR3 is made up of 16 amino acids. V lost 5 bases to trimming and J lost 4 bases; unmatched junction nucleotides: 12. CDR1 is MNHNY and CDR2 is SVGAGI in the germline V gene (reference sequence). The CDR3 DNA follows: TGTGCCAGCAGTCTACTAGCTCATGGGGGGGCAGATACGCAGTATTTT. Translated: CASSLLAHGGADTQYF.

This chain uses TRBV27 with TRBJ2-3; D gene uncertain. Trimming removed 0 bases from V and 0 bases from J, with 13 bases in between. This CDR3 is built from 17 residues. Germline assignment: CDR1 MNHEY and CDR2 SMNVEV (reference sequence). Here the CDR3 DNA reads TGTGCCAGCAGTTTATCAGGAGCAGTAACTAGCACAGATACGCAGTATTTT. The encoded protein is CASSLSGAVTSTDTQYF.

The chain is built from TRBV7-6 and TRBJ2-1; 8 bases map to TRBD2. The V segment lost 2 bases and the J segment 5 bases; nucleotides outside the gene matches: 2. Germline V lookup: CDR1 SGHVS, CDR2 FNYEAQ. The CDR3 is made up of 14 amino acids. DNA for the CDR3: TGTGCCAGCAGCTTAACAGCGGGGGACAATGAGCAGTTCTTC. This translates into CASSLTAGDNEQFF.

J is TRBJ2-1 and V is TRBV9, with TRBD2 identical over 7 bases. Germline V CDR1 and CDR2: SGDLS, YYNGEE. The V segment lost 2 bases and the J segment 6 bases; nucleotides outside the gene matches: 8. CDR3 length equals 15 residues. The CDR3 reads CASSVGGSLVNEQFF. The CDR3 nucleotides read TGTGCCAGCAGCGTCGGCGGGAGTCTGGTCAATGAGCAGTTCTTC.

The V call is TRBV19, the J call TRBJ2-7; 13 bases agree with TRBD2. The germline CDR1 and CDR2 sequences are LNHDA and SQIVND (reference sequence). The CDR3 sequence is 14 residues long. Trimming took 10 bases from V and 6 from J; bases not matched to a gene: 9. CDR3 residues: CATSMTSGRSEQYF. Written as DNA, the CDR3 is TGTGCCACCTCCATGACTAGCGGGAGGAGCGAGCAGTACTTC.

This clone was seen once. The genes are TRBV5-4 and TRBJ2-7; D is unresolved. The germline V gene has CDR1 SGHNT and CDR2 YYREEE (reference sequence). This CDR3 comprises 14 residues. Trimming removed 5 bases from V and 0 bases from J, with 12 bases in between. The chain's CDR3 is CASSSTAYSYEQYF. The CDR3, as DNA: TGTGCCAGCAGTTCAACAGCTTACTCCTACGAGCAGTACTTC.

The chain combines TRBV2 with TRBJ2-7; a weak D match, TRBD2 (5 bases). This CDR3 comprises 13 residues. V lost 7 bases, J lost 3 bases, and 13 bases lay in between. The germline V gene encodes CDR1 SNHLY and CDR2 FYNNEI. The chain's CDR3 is CASNSRAGYEQYF. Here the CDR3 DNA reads TGTGCCAGCAACTCAAGGGCGGGCTACGAGCAGTACTTC.

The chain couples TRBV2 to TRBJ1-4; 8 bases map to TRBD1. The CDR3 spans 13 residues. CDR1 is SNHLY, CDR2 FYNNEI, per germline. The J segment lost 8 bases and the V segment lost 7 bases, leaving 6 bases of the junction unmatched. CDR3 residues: CASMGTGREKLFF. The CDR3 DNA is TGTGCCAGCATGGGGACAGGACGGGAAAAACTGTTTTTT.

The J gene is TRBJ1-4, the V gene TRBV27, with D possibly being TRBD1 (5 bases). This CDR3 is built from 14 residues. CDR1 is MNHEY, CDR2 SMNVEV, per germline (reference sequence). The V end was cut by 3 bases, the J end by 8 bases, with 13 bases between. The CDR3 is CASSFRQGFEKLFF. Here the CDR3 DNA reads TGTGCCAGCAGTTTCCGTCAGGGATTCGAAAAACTGTTTTTT.

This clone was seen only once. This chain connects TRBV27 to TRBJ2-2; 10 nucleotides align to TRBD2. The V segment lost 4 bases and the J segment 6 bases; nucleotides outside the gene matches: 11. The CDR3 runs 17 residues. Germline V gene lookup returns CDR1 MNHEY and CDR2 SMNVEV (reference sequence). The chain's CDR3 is CASSSLTSGVSPGELFF. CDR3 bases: TGTGCCAGCAGTTCCCTCACTAGCGGGGTATCCCCCGGGGAGCTGTTTTTT.